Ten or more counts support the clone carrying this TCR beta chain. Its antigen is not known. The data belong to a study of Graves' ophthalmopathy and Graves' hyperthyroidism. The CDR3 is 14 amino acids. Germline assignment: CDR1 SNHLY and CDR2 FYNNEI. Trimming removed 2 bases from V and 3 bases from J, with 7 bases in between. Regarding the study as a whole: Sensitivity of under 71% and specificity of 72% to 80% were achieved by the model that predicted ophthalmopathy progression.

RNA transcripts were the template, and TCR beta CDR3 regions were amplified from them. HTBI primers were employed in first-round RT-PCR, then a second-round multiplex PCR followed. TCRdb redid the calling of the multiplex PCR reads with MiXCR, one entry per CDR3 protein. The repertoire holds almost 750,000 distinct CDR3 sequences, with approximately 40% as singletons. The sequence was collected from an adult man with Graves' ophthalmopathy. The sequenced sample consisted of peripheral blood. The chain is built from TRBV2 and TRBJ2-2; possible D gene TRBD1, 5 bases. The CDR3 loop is CASSERGDTGELFF. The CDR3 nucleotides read TGTGCCAGCAGTGAAAGGGGCGACACCGGGGAGCTGTTTTTT.